This T cell receptor (beta chain) was found in a study of T cell repertoires in cytomegalovirus infection. Study conclusions and caveats: Clonotypes of TCR beta that were HLA-C-restricted and CMV-specific dominated the ex vivo response.

TCRdb reanalysed the reads using MiXCR and keeps one entry per CDR3 protein. This table has around 740,000 distinct CDR3 sequences, 35% appearing once. Remarks on this clonotype: The antigen remains unidentified.

The sequenced material came from PBMCs. The source of this sequence is a human donor in good health (CMV status not recorded). Some clones in this sample may be carry-over from other donors' samples.

CDR3 loop: CASIHRGPYNSPLHF. CDR3 nucleotide sequence: TGTGCCAGCATCCACAGGGGACCCTATAATTCACCCCTCCACTTT. The rearrangement joins TRBV28 to TRBJ1-6, with TRBD1 matching 7 bases. J was trimmed by 2 bases and V by 7 bases; bases with no gene match: 5. The germline V gene encodes CDR1 MDHEN and CDR2 SYDVKM. The CDR3 spans 15 residues.